These 9 T cell receptor beta chains were all obtained from the same sample, sequenced in a study of blood T cell repertoires in COVID-19. Assay: immunoSEQ multiplex PCR; the TCRdb copy retains only in-frame clones and omits some. The table has 9,500 to 15,000 clones, roughly 82% seen once. The sample consisted of peripheral blood. The receptors were sampled from a human donor in a cohort sampled during active COVID-19.

This chain uses TRBV11-3 with TRBJ2-3; 8 bases are shared with TRBD1. Looked up from germline, CDR1 is SGHNT and CDR2 is YENEEA. The CDR3 covers 16 residues. J gave up 3 bases and V 0 bases, and 5 bases lay outside the gene matches. CDR3 nucleotides: TGTGCCAGCAGCTTAGATCACCGGACAGGGACAGATACGCAGTATTTT. As protein: CASSLDHRTGTDTQYF.

CDR3 in amino acids: CASSFFGGTGELFF. For the CDR3, the DNA is TGTGCCAGCAGTTTTTTTGGGGGGACCGGGGAGCTGTTTTTT. The chain recombines TRBV27 with TRBJ2-2; a weak D match, TRBD2 (6 bases). The germline V gene encodes CDR1 MNHEY and CDR2 SMNVEV (reference sequence). The CDR3 is 14 amino acids. Trimming shortened V by 3 bases and J by 5 bases, and 10 bases separated the two germline ends.

The chain has TRBV7-9 and TRBJ1-1; D might be TRBD1 (5 bases). Germline V lookup: CDR1 SEHNR, CDR2 FQNEAQ (reference sequence). V lost 2 bases and J 2 bases, leaving 15 bases between the germline ends. The CDR3 is made up of 16 amino acids. CDR3 in amino acids: CASSLYQGAGNTEAFF. The CDR3 coding sequence is TGTGCCAGCAGCTTATATCAGGGAGCGGGTAACACTGAAGCTTTCTTT.

The chain is built from TRBV30 and TRBJ1-1; D is possibly TRBD1 (6 bases). The V end was cut by 6 bases, the J end by 10 bases, with 15 bases between. Germline CDR1 GTSNPN, CDR2 SVGIG (reference sequence). CDR3 length: 11 amino acids. Here the CDR3 reads CACPRGGSAFF. As DNA, the CDR3 is TGTGCCTGCCCTAGGGGGGGATCAGCTTTCTTT.

The chain employs TRBV5-6 and TRBJ1-3; 8 positions match TRBD1. The CDR3 runs to 16 residues. J lost 2 bases, V lost 1 base, and 5 bases had no gene match. Germline V gives CDR1 SGHDT, CDR2 YYEEEE. DNA for the CDR3: TGTGCCAGCAGCTTGCCCGACAGGGGCCCTGGAAACACCATATATTTT. It encodes CASSLPDRGPGNTIYF. Full variable domain (remainder filled in from reference TRBV5-6 and TRBJ1-3): DAGVTQSPTHLIKTRGQQVTLRCSPKSGHDTVSWYQQALGQGPQFIFQYYEEEERQRGNFPDRFSGHQFPNYSSELNVNALLLGDSALYLCASSLPDRGPGNTIYFGEGSWLTVV.

This sequence joins TRBV28 and TRBJ2-3; 14 nucleotides agree with TRBD2. Germline CDR1 reads MDHEN; CDR2 reads SYDVKM. The CDR3 has 16 amino acids. V dropped 4 bases and J dropped 5; count of bases not matched to a gene: 5. CDR3 in amino acids: CASSSRTSGGKDTQYF. As DNA, the CDR3 is TGTGCCAGCAGTTCCCGGACTAGCGGGGGGAAAGATACGCAGTATTTT.

The rearrangement uses TRBV6-6 and TRBJ1-4; D is perhaps TRBD1 (6 bases). This CDR3 has 15 amino acids. CDR1 is MNHNY, CDR2 SVGAGI, per germline (reference sequence). The germline V and J ends were trimmed by 2 bases and 5 bases, with 12 bases remaining between them. The DNA of the CDR3 is TGTGCCAGCAGTTACCGTGGGACACTAAATGAAAAACTGTTTTTT. This gives the protein CASSYRGTLNEKLFF.

The chain has TRBV5-1 and TRBJ2-7; 9 bases agree with TRBD1. The CDR3 has 15 amino acids. Losses at the gene ends were 3 bases for V and 3 bases for J; bases not matched to a gene: 7. In germline, CDR1 is SGHRS, CDR2 YFSETQ. In DNA form, the CDR3 reads TGCGCCAGCAGCTCTAGACAGGGGGGGCTCTACGAGCAGTACTTC. Translating gives CASSSRQGGLYEQYF.

This sequence joins TRBV7-2 and TRBJ2-7; D is possibly TRBD1 (6 bases). V was trimmed by 5 bases and J by 7 bases, leaving 21 bases between them. There are 15 residues in the CDR3. Germline CDR1 and CDR2: SGHTA and FQGNSA. This CDR3 reads CASSPSSTGPGEQYF. The CDR3 DNA is TGTGCCAGCAGCCCCTCCTCGACAGGCCCGGGGGAGCAGTACTTC.